The 10 T cell receptor beta chains below come from one sample, sequenced in a study of T-cell reconstitution after alpha-beta-depleted transplantation in children. TCRbeta library preparation incorporated unique molecular identifiers. TCRdb passed the PCR reads through MiXCR, listing each CDR3 protein once. The repertoire consists of about 72,000 distinct CDR3 sequences, with approximately 7.3% occurring once and the leading ten covering around 2.4%. The sequencing used PBMCs from the stem cell graft donor, collected from the stem cell graft. Receptor source: a human donor who donated a stem cell graft to a child with acute lymphoblastic leukemia.

The V call is TRBV10-3, the J call TRBJ2-3; 11 bases match TRBD2. This CDR3 contains 14 residues. The germline gives CDR1 ENHRY, CDR2 SYGVKD. Losses at the gene ends were 6 bases for V and 3 bases for J; bases not matched to a gene: 2. The DNA for the CDR3 is TGTGCCATCAGCACTAGCGGGAGAACAGATACGCAGTATTTT. It codes for CAISTSGRTDTQYF.

This clonotype appeared a few times. The chain recombines TRBV19 with TRBJ2-2, with D perhaps being TRBD1 or TRBD2 (5 bases each). Germline V gene data show CDR1 as LNHDA and CDR2 as SQIVND (reference sequence). The CDR3 totals 14 residues. V gave up 4 bases and J gave up 10 bases, with 16 bases separating them. This CDR3 reads CASSRGRSLVELFF. In DNA form, the CDR3 reads TGTGCCAGTAGTAGGGGACGGAGCCTCGTGGAGCTGTTTTTT.

V and J are TRBV7-2 and TRBJ2-5; the D is unclear. V was pared by 4 bases and J by 5 bases, with 5 bases between. CDR1 is SGHTA and CDR2 is FQGNSA in the germline V gene. CDR3 length equals 11 residues. The CDR3 coding sequence is TGTGCCAGCAGCTCCTATGAGACCCAGTACTTC. Translating gives CASSSYETQYF. Looking up the rest from reference TRBV7-2 and TRBJ2-5 gives the full variable domain: GAGVSQSPSNKVTEKGKDVELRCDPISGHTALYWYRQSLGQGLEFLIYFQGNSAPDKSGLPSDRFSAERTGGSVSTLTIQRTQQEDSAVYLCASSSYETQYFGPGTRLLVL.

There are a few counts of this clonotype. The CDR3 spells CASSLASGSIYEQFF. As DNA, the CDR3 is TGCGCCAGCAGCTTAGCTAGCGGGAGTATCTATGAGCAGTTCTTC. The chain joins TRBV5-1 to TRBJ2-1; 10 bases fit TRBD2. Trimming took 2 bases from V and 8 from J; bases not matched to a gene: 7. The CDR3 contains 15 residues. Germline values: CDR1 SGHRS, CDR2 YFSETQ.

A single count supports this clonotype. V gene TRBV11-2 combines with J gene TRBJ1-2; D unresolved. The CDR3 has 11 residues. Germline loops: CDR1 SGHAT, CDR2 FQNNGV. Trimming pared 5 bases from V and 0 bases from J, leaving 1 base between. The CDR3 reads CASSANYGYTF. CDR3 coding DNA: TGTGCCAGCAGCGCTAACTATGGCTACACCTTC.

At least ten counts were recorded for this clonotype. The chain has TRBV5-6 and TRBJ2-1; 8 bases agree with TRBD2. Trimming removed 4 bases from V and 7 bases from J; junction bases left unmatched: 13. The CDR3 covers 16 residues. The germline gives CDR1 SGHDT, CDR2 YYEEEE. CDR3 sequence (DNA): TGTGCCAGCAGCCTTAGCATCGGGACTAGTTTTAATGAGCAGTTCTTC. Its translation: CASSLSIGTSFNEQFF.

This clonotype has ten or more counts. This rearrangement joins TRBV29-1 to TRBJ1-2, with D possibly being TRBD1 (6 bases). V was pared by 3 bases and J by 4 bases, with 12 bases between. Germline V gene sequence: CDR1 SQVTM, CDR2 ANQGSEA. This CDR3 is 13 amino acids long. CDR3 amino acids: CSVDHQGIYGYTF. The CDR3 region has the DNA TGCAGCGTTGATCACCAGGGGATCTATGGCTACACCTTC. Full variable domain (missing parts from reference TRBV29-1 and TRBJ1-2): SAVISQKPSRDICQRGTSLTIQCQVDSQVTMMFWYRQQPGQSLTLIATANQGSEATYESGFVIDKFPISRPNLTFSTLTVSNMSPEDSSIYLCSVDHQGIYGYTFGSGTRLTVV.

This clonotype came up many times. The chain links TRBV5-5 to TRBJ1-1; D not resolved. Trimming removed 0 bases at V and 1 base at J, with 10 bases between. In germline, CDR1 is SGHKS, CDR2 YYEKEE (reference sequence). The CDR3 is made up of 15 amino acids. The CDR3 nucleotides are TGTGCCAGCAGCTTGGTAGCACAAACGAACACTGAAGCTTTCTTT. It yields the protein CASSLVAQTNTEAFF.

This clonotype was seen ten or more times. CDR3 protein: CASHSSTDGMNTEAFF. CDR3 coding DNA: TGTGCCAGTCATTCCTCAACCGACGGGATGAACACTGAAGCTTTCTTT. The V and J genes are TRBV28 and TRBJ1-1; no clear D gene. CDR1 MDHEN and CDR2 SYDVKM come from the germline V gene. The CDR3 sequence is 16 residues long. V gave up 9 bases and J gave up 0 bases, with 20 bases separating them. The entire variable domain, with the rest obtained from reference TRBV28 and TRBJ1-1, is as follows: DVKVTQSSRYLVKRTGEKVFLECVQDMDHENMFWYRQDPGLGLRLIYFSYDVKMKEKGDIPEGYSVSREKKERFSLILESASTNQTSMYLCASHSSTDGMNTEAFFGQGTRLTVV.

This clonotype was seen ten or more times. The V and J genes are TRBV5-4 and TRBJ1-5; D perhaps matches TRBD1 (5 bases). Per the germline V gene, CDR1 is SGHNT and CDR2 is YYREEE (reference sequence). This CDR3 contains 15 residues. V gave up 6 bases and J gave up 1 base, with 14 bases separating them. The CDR3 region is CASKPGPKSNQPQHF. The CDR3 coding sequence is TGTGCCAGCAAACCGGGACCGAAGAGCAATCAGCCCCAGCATTTT.